This passage covers 32 T cell receptor beta chains from one sample sequenced in a study of T cells in Graves' hyperthyroidism and ophthalmopathy. Amplified regions were TCR beta CDR3 sequences from RNA transcripts. TCR CDR3 regions were first amplified by RT-PCR with HTBI primers. Each CDR3 protein is one row after TCRdb ran MiXCR on the multiplex PCR reads. Of a few hundred thousand distinct CDR3 sequences detected, 15% appear once; the ten largest clones hold over 25%. Sequences were obtained from blood. These receptors were obtained from a woman aged 25 to 39 with Graves' hyperthyroidism.

The table lists this clonotype with a count of one. The V call is TRBV12-3 or TRBV12-4, the J call TRBJ2-3; 9 bases fit TRBD2. This CDR3 region has 16 residues. Trimming removed 1 base from V and 3 bases from J; junction bases left unmatched: 5. The DNA of the CDR3 is TGTGCCAGCAGTTTAGGGGCTAGCGGGACAACAGATACGCAGTATTTT. This encodes CASSLGASGTTDTQYF.

Ten or more counts support this clonotype. This chain connects TRBV6-1 to TRBJ2-1, with 10 nucleotides matching TRBD1. Germline-derived CDR1 and CDR2 are MNHNS and SASEGT. J gave up 7 bases and V 6 bases, and 9 bases lay outside the gene matches. This CDR3 has 15 residues. The CDR3 DNA reads as TGTGCCAGCAGATCCGGACAGGGGGTGGTAAATGAGCAGTTCTTC. Translation gives CASRSGQGVVNEQFF.

This clonotype was observed a single time. A clone one base away is much larger, so this may be a read error. V usage is TRBV28 and J usage is TRBJ2-2; 10 bases line up with TRBD2. Germline CDR1 is MDHEN and CDR2 is SYDVKM. Germline trimming cut 7 bases from V and 4 bases from J; bases unmatched to any gene: 6. The CDR3 runs to 15 residues. CDR3 sequence reads: CASITSGISTGELFF. The DNA of the CDR3 is TGTGCCAGCATCACTAGCGGGATTAGCACCGGGGAGCTGTTTTTT.

This clonotype was seen repeatedly, ten times or more. The chain links TRBV27 to TRBJ2-7; D remains ambiguous. The CDR3 totals 13 residues. The germline gives CDR1 MNHEY, CDR2 SMNVEV (reference sequence). V was pared by 0 bases and J by 5 bases, with 8 bases between. CDR3 amino acids: CASSLSRVNEQYF. CDR3 nucleotide sequence: TGTGCCAGCAGTTTATCACGGGTAAACGAGCAGTACTTC.

This clonotype was counted a few times. This chain uses TRBV28 with TRBJ1-6, with unresolved D. The V gene lost 5 bases and the J gene lost 14 bases, with 16 bases spanning the gap. CDR1 is MDHEN, CDR2 SYDVKM, per germline. The CDR3 is 13 residues long. The CDR3: CASSPRTVGSLHF. The CDR3 DNA sequence: TGTGCCAGCAGTCCCCGGACCGTGGGGTCCCTCCACTTT.

The table lists this clonotype with a few counts. The V call is TRBV6-1, the J call TRBJ1-2, with a tentative D call TRBD1 (5 bases). This CDR3 has 11 residues. Germline-derived CDR1 and CDR2 are MNHNS and SASEGT. Between the trimmed V and J ends, which lost 8 bases and 6 bases, there was a span of 10 bases. The CDR3 spells CASSPGNGYTF. CDR3 DNA sequence: TGTGCCAGCTCGCCAGGGAATGGCTACACCTTC.

This clonotype occurred many times. The genes are TRBV5-1 and TRBJ1-4, with D uncertain. Germline V gene data show CDR1 as SGHRS and CDR2 as YFSETQ. Trimming pared 3 bases from V and 0 bases from J, leaving 15 bases between. CDR3 length: 17 amino acids. The CDR3 sequence: CASSWSGGASTNEKLFF. As DNA, the CDR3 is TGCGCCAGCAGCTGGAGTGGTGGCGCTTCAACTAATGAAAAACTGTTTTTT.

This clonotype was detected only a few times. CDR3 sequence (DNA): TGTGCCAGCAGCTTAAGTTCGGCCCCTGGGCAAGAGACCCAGTACTTC. Amino acid sequence: CASSLSSAPGQETQYF. The chain combines TRBV7-3 with TRBJ2-5, with D unclear. CDR3 length equals 16 residues. Per germline, CDR1 SGHTA and CDR2 FQGTGA. Trimming removed 1 base at V and 2 bases at J, with 14 bases between.

The table lists this clonotype with many counts. The chain links TRBV5-1 to TRBJ2-5; D ambiguous. With 0 bases removed from V and 5 bases from J, the gap between germline ends came to 14 bases. The CDR3 is 15 residues long. The germline V gene has CDR1 SGHRS and CDR2 YFSETQ. The CDR3 region has the DNA TGCGCCAGCAGCTTGGAACCCCAGGATGGCGAGACCCAGTACTTC. Translating gives CASSLEPQDGETQYF.

This chain joins TRBV27 and TRBJ2-1; 8 bases agree with TRBD2. Trimming took 5 bases from V and 5 from J; bases not matched to a gene: 8. This CDR3 comprises 15 residues. Germline CDR1 and CDR2: MNHEY and SMNVEV (reference sequence). The CDR3 spells CASSPAGSGNNEQFF. CDR3 bases: TGTGCCAGCAGTCCAGCGGGTAGCGGGAACAATGAGCAGTTCTTC.

This clonotype was recorded many times. The chain combines TRBV15 with TRBJ2-2; 8 nucleotides match TRBD1. The V gene's germline CDR1 is LNHNV and CDR2 YYDKDF (reference sequence). This CDR3 region has 17 residues. J was trimmed by 5 bases and V by 0 bases; bases with no gene match: 8. Written as DNA, the CDR3 is TGTGCCACCAGCAGAGAGAAATCAGGGGGCCGGACCGGGGAGCTGTTTTTT. It is translated as CATSREKSGGRTGELFF.

This clonotype was seen at least ten times. The junction shows a germline mismatch at one end, possibly a read error. The V gene is TRBV5-1, the J gene TRBJ1-5; 9 positions match TRBD1. Germline V gives CDR1 SGHRS, CDR2 YFSETQ. The CDR3 extends over 15 amino acids. CDR3 DNA sequence: TGTGCCAGCAGTTTAGGGACAGGGAGCAATCAGCCCCAGCATTTT. Its protein is CASSLGTGSNQPQHF.

This clonotype was observed at least ten times. The chain employs TRBV27 and TRBJ2-1; the D gene is possibly TRBD1 (6 bases). This CDR3 region has 17 residues. Germline V gene lookup returns CDR1 MNHEY and CDR2 SMNVEV (reference sequence). V lost 4 bases to trimming and J lost 7 bases, with 23 bases between them. Written as DNA, the CDR3 is TGTGCCAGCAGTTCAAGCTTGACTACCCCGAGGGGGAATGAGCAGTTCTTC. Protein product: CASSSSLTTPRGNEQFF.

This clonotype showed up many times. J is TRBJ1-5 and V is TRBV4-1, with D perhaps TRBD1 (5 bases). From germline, CDR1 is MGHRA and CDR2 YSYEKL. The CDR3 is 15 residues long. V was clipped by 1 base and J by 7 bases, with 14 bases between them. CDR3 protein: CASSQGVTGLQPQHF. DNA for the CDR3: TGCGCCAGCAGCCAAGGAGTTACAGGACTGCAGCCCCAGCATTTT.

The V call is TRBV19, the J call TRBJ1-3; D is ambiguous. The V end lost 10 bases, the J end lost 1 base, and 17 bases lay between the germline ends. CDR1 and CDR2 (germline): LNHDA, SQIVND (reference sequence). The CDR3 runs 15 residues. The CDR3 coding sequence is TGTGCCACCGTCGCGGCGAGCCGTTCTGGAAACACCATATATTTT. It yields the protein CATVAASRSGNTIYF.

This rearrangement joins TRBV7-8 to TRBJ1-3, with TRBD1 matching over 7 bases. In germline, CDR1 is SGHVS, CDR2 FQNEAQ. This CDR3 contains 16 residues. Trimming removed 2 bases from V and 3 bases from J; junction bases left unmatched: 7. Written as DNA, the CDR3 is TGTGCCAGCAGCTTACAGAAGGACAGGAGTGGAAACACCATATATTTT. Protein: CASSLQKDRSGNTIYF.

There are many counts of this clonotype. The J gene is TRBJ1-4, the V gene TRBV28; no firm D call. This CDR3 has 17 amino acids. V was clipped by 7 bases and J by 8 bases, with 26 bases between them. In germline, CDR1 is MDHEN, CDR2 SYDVKM. The CDR3 protein is CASIAGSLGFGGEKLFF. The CDR3 DNA sequence: TGTGCCAGCATCGCAGGTTCGCTGGGGTTCGGCGGCGAAAAACTGTTTTTT.

A word on this clonotype: The junction departs from germline at one end; a sequencing error may be responsible. The chain carries TRBV5-1 and TRBJ2-1; 10 bases align to TRBD2. CDR3 length equals 13 residues. The germline CDR1 and CDR2 sequences are SGHRS and YFSETQ. The CDR3 region is CVSSSTSGNEQFF. CDR3 nucleotide sequence: TGCGTCAGCAGCTCGACTAGCGGGAATGAGCAGTTCTTC. Drawing the rest from reference TRBV5-1 and TRBJ2-1, the complete variable domain is KAGVTQTPRYLIKTRGQQVTLSCSPISGHRSVSWYQQTPGQGLQFLFEYFSETQRNKGNFPGRFSGRQFSNSRSEMNVSTLELGDSALYLCVSSSTSGNEQFFGPGTRLTVL.

This clonotype was observed many times. The chain joins TRBV28 to TRBJ1-3, with TRBD1 as a possible D gene (6 bases). V lost 1 base to trimming and J lost 0 bases, with 10 bases between them. Germline-derived CDR1 and CDR2 are MDHEN and SYDVKM. The CDR3 is 16 amino acids. For the CDR3, the DNA is TGTGCCAGCAGTTTATATCAGGGGAGCTCTGGAAACACCATATATTTT. It codes for CASSLYQGSSGNTIYF.

This clonotype was seen many times. This chain uses TRBV6-4 with TRBJ2-3; the D is unclear. CDR1 MRHNA and CDR2 SNTAGT come from the germline V gene. Trimming removed 0 bases at V and 2 bases at J, with 3 bases between. This CDR3 comprises 13 residues. The CDR3 DNA reads TGTGCCAGCAGTGACTCGGACACAGATACGCAGTATTTT. Protein: CASSDSDTDTQYF.

This sequence joins TRBV6-5 and TRBJ1-2; 8 nucleotides match TRBD1. The CDR3 totals 15 residues. Germline V gene data show CDR1 as MNHEY and CDR2 as SVGAGI. The junction had 10 bases not matched to a gene; V was cut back by 5 bases and J by 5 bases. CDR3: CASSLETGEVYGYTF. In DNA form, the CDR3 reads TGTGCCAGCAGTCTCGAGACAGGGGAGGTTTATGGCTACACCTTC.

In this sample, this clonotype turned up many times. The chain joins TRBV28 to TRBJ1-2; maybe TRBD1 (6 bases). V lost 6 bases and J 3 bases, leaving 14 bases between the germline ends. The CDR3 loop spans 14 amino acids. Germline V gives CDR1 MDHEN, CDR2 SYDVKM. In nucleotides, the CDR3 is TGTGCCAGCAGCCGGCCGACAGGTCACTATGGCTACACCTTC. Its translation is CASSRPTGHYGYTF.

This clonotype has a handful of counts. The chain carries TRBV6-1 and TRBJ1-4; the match to TRBD1 covers 7 bases. CDR3 length: 13 residues. Unmatched junction bases numbered 6, after V lost 6 bases and J lost 8 bases. Germline V CDR1 and CDR2: MNHNS, SASEGT. CDR3 loop: CASRETGSEKLFF. The CDR3 DNA is TGTGCCAGCAGAGAGACAGGGAGCGAAAAACTGTTTTTT.

The V and J genes are TRBV5-1 and TRBJ2-5; 9 nucleotides align to TRBD2. J gave up 3 bases and V 4 bases, and 4 bases lay outside the gene matches. CDR1 is SGHRS, CDR2 YFSETQ, per germline. The CDR3 is made up of 14 amino acids. The CDR3: CASSAGTSKETQYF. CDR3 DNA sequence: TGCGCCAGCAGCGCTGGGACTAGCAAAGAGACCCAGTACTTC.

This clonotype was seen at least ten times. V and J are TRBV5-1 and TRBJ1-2, with D uncertain. The germline V gene has CDR1 SGHRS and CDR2 YFSETQ. The CDR3 totals 15 residues. Trimming cost V 1 base and J 3 bases, with 13 bases left between them. CDR3 in DNA: TGCGCCAGCAGCTTGAATTCAGAAGCTTACTATGGCTACACCTTC. It is translated as CASSLNSEAYYGYTF. The full variable domain, in which reference TRBV5-1 and TRBJ1-2 provide the parts outside the CDR3, is KAGVTQTPRYLIKTRGQQVTLSCSPISGHRSVSWYQQTPGQGLQFLFEYFSETQRNKGNFPGRFSGRQFSNSRSEMNVSTLELGDSALYLCASSLNSEAYYGYTFGSGTRLTVV.

The table lists this clonotype with many counts. CDR3 DNA: TGCAGTGCTAGAACTCGGACAGGGAACACTGAAGCTTTCTTT. As protein: CSARTRTGNTEAFF. The rearrangement uses TRBV20-1 and TRBJ1-1, with 7 bases that match TRBD1. With 2 bases clipped from V and 1 base from J, the junction kept 4 bases outside the gene matches. In germline, CDR1 is DFQATT, CDR2 SNEGSKA (reference sequence). The CDR3 extends over 14 amino acids.

This clonotype appeared a few times. V and J are TRBV20-1 and TRBJ2-2; TRBD2 might be the D (6 bases). This CDR3 contains 15 residues. Germline-derived CDR1 and CDR2 are DFQATT and SNEGSKA (reference sequence). V shed 3 bases and J shed 3 bases, with 14 bases lying between them. The CDR3 region is CSARYGSLDTGELFF. The CDR3 DNA follows: TGCAGTGCTAGGTACGGGAGCCTCGACACCGGGGAGCTGTTTTTT.

J is TRBJ2-2 and V is TRBV7-9; 9 bases line up with TRBD2. The CDR3 runs to 17 residues. With V trimmed by 5 bases and J by 4 bases, 11 bases remained unmatched. CDR1 SEHNR and CDR2 FQNEAQ come from the germline V gene (reference sequence). The CDR3 here is CASSLEAGGASTGELFF. The CDR3 nucleotides are TGTGCCAGCAGCCTGGAGGCGGGGGGGGCGAGCACCGGGGAGCTGTTTTTT.

The table lists this clonotype with many counts. The chain is built from TRBV6-2 or TRBV6-3 and TRBJ2-1; TRBD2 might be the D (6 bases). Germline V gene sequence: CDR1 MNHEY, CDR2 SVGEGT. The CDR3 loop spans 13 amino acids. The ends were cut back, 0 bases at V and 10 bases at J, with 10 bases in the middle. The CDR3 coding sequence is TGTGCCAGCAGTTACTCGGAGGGAAACGAGCAGTTCTTC. Its protein product is CASSYSEGNEQFF.

This clonotype was observed many times. The CDR3 region is CASTLDRVEFNQPQHF. Here the CDR3 DNA reads TGTGCCAGCACCCTAGACAGGGTAGAGTTCAATCAGCCCCAGCATTTT. This sequence joins TRBV12-3 or TRBV12-4 and TRBJ1-5, with 7 bases matching TRBD1. CDR3 size: 16 residues. V was pared by 7 bases and J by 3 bases, with 12 bases of the junction left unmatched.

The genes are TRBV7-3 and TRBJ2-2, with D tentatively TRBD1 (5 bases). Trimming pared 5 bases from V and 4 bases from J, leaving 8 bases between. Germline V CDR1 and CDR2: SGHTA, FQGTGA. The CDR3 extends over 13 amino acids. The CDR3 DNA reads as TGTGCCAGCAGCAGGGGCGCCACCGGGGAGCTGTTTTTT. Protein: CASSRGATGELFF. Drawing the rest from reference TRBV7-3 and TRBJ2-2, the complete variable domain is GAGVSQTPSNKVTEKGKYVELRCDPISGHTALYWYRQSLGQGPEFLIYFQGTGAADDSGLPNDRFFAVRPEGSVSTLKIQRTERGDSAVYLCASSRGATGELFFGEGSRLTVL.

V gene TRBV11-2 combines with J gene TRBJ2-2; tentatively, D is TRBD2 (6 bases). Per the germline V gene, CDR1 is SGHAT and CDR2 is FQNNGV. The CDR3 is 16 residues long. With 4 bases removed from V and 0 bases from J, the gap between germline ends came to 12 bases. The CDR3 region has the DNA TGTGCCAGCAGCTCCCCCGGGGGAACGAACACCGGGGAGCTGTTTTTT. Translation gives CASSSPGGTNTGELFF.